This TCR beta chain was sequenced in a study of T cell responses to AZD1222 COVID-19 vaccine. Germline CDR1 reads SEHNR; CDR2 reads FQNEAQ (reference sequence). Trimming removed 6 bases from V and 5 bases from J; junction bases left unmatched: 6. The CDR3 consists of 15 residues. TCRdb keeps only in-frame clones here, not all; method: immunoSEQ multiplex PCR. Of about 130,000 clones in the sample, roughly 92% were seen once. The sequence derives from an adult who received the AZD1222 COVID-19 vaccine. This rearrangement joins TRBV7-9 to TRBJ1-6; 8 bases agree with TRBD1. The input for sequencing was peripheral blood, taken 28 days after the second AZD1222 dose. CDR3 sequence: CASRTTGGDNSPLHF. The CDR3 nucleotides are TGTGCCAGCAGAACTACAGGGGGAGATAATTCACCCCTCCACTTT.